What follows are 5 T cell receptor beta chains derived from one specimen sequenced in a study of T cells in Graves' hyperthyroidism and ophthalmopathy. Researchers amplified the TCR beta CDR3 regions from RNA transcripts. TCR CDR3 underwent first-round RT-PCR with the HTBI primer set. TCRdb reprocessed the multiplex PCR reads with MiXCR, giving one entry per CDR3 protein. The table includes around 560,000 distinct CDR3 sequences, 16% detected once. Sequencing input: blood. The receptors originated from a woman aged 18 to 35 with Graves' hyperthyroidism.

This clonotype occurred many times. The chain carries TRBV20-1 and TRBJ1-2, with a weak D call TRBD1 (6 bases). Germline-derived CDR1 and CDR2 are DFQATT and SNEGSKA (reference sequence). Trimming stripped 1 base from V and 4 bases from J, with 16 bases between. The CDR3 extends over 15 amino acids. CDR3 DNA sequence: TGCAGTGCTAGAGCCCGGACAGTTTTTTTCTATGGCTACACCTTC. It translates to CSARARTVFFYGYTF.

This clonotype was found a few times. Given a much more abundant clone one base away, this may be a read error. V is TRBV12-3 or TRBV12-4 and J is TRBJ2-7, with 9 bases aligning to TRBD2. The DNA end favors TRBJ2-1, so the J call may be wrong. The length of the CDR3 is 15 residues. The CDR3 loop reads CASSESGRTSYEQFF. Written as DNA, the CDR3 is TGTGCCAGCAGTGAGAGCGGGAGGACCTCCTACGAGCAGTTCTTC.

This clonotype has at least ten counts. The chain combines TRBV7-2 with TRBJ2-1; D is undetermined. V lost 2 bases to trimming and J lost 8 bases, with 7 bases between them. The length of the CDR3 is 12 residues. Germline V gene sequence: CDR1 SGHTA, CDR2 FQGNSA. CDR3 nucleotide sequence: TGTGCCAGCAGCTTATTATCCGATGAGCAGTTCTTC. Translated: CASSLLSDEQFF.

This clonotype was counted at least ten times. This rearrangement joins TRBV10-3 to TRBJ2-5, with 8 positions matching TRBD1. This CDR3 is 15 amino acids long. The germline V gene has CDR1 ENHRY and CDR2 SYGVKD. The V and J ends lost 2 bases and 5 bases, in that order; junction bases with no gene match: 7. The CDR3 spells CAISEDRGAVETQYF. The CDR3 DNA follows: TGTGCCATCAGTGAGGACAGGGGAGCGGTGGAGACCCAGTACTTC.

This clonotype was picked up a small number of times. This chain links TRBV2 with TRBJ2-2; D not certain. The V end lost 6 bases, the J end lost 4 bases, and 6 bases lay between the germline ends. Germline CDR1 reads SNHLY; CDR2 reads FYNNEI. CDR3 length: 12 amino acids. The chain's CDR3 is CASRQRTGELFF. CDR3 nucleotide sequence: TGTGCCAGCAGGCAGCGCACCGGGGAGCTGTTTTTT.